This T cell receptor beta chain is from a study of shared clonotypes between healthy human individuals. This table comes from immunoSEQ multiplex PCR, and its TCRdb copy is limited to in-frame clones, with some not included. This sample has about 690,000 clones; 80% to 95% occur once, and the top ten carry less than 40%. The CDR3 runs to 13 residues. The germline V gene encodes CDR1 MNHEY and CDR2 SMNVEV (reference sequence). The gene calls are TRBV27 and TRBJ2-5; maybe TRBD1 (5 bases). TRBJ2-7 explains the end of the DNA better; the J call may be wrong. Sequencing was carried out using memory CD8+ T cells from PBMCs. Subset described: CD45RO+ cells pooled with CCR7-negative TemRA cells. The sequence came from a man younger than 35 in good health. Some clones in this sample may be carry-over from other donors' samples. The CDR3 sequence: CASGAENLIEQYF. CDR3 DNA sequence: TGTGCCAGCGGGGCAGAAAACTTGATCGAGCAGTACTTC.